The 32 T cell receptor beta chains below were found in one sample sequenced in a study of shared clonotypes between healthy human individuals. Selected positively for CCR7 and CD45RO-negative, naive CD8 cells excluded terminally differentiated effector memory CD45RA+ cells. Method: immunoSEQ multiplex PCR; TCRdb's copy keeps in-frame clones and lacks some. This sample has about 2 million clones; about 95% occur once, and the top ten carry around 1%. The sequenced material came from naive CD8+ T cells sorted from blood. The source of these receptors is a man aged 18 to 35 in good health.

This chain links TRBV5-8 with TRBJ1-1; 7 bases map to TRBD1. CDR3 size: 15 residues. Unmatched junction bases numbered 6, after V lost 4 bases and J lost 0 bases. CDR1 and CDR2 (germline): SGHTS, YDEGEE. CDR3 residues: CASSPWTGVNTEAFF. Here the CDR3 DNA reads TGTGCCAGCAGCCCTTGGACAGGAGTGAACACTGAAGCTTTCTTT.

The V call is TRBV9, the J call TRBJ2-3; D gene ambiguous. Germline loops: CDR1 SGDLS, CDR2 YYNGEE. The CDR3 totals 16 residues. The ends were cut back, 0 bases at V and 6 bases at J, with 17 bases in the middle. This CDR3 is CASSVEVPDAADTQYF. The CDR3 bases are TGTGCCAGCAGCGTAGAGGTTCCCGACGCTGCGGATACGCAGTATTTT.

The chain combines TRBV7-6 with TRBJ2-7, with 8 bases lining up with TRBD2. The CDR3 length is 15 residues. J was trimmed by 3 bases and V by 5 bases; bases with no gene match: 9. Germline CDR1 reads SGHVS; CDR2 reads FNYEAQ. CDR3 DNA sequence: TGTGCCAGCAGCCCAGCCGGGACTAGAAACTACGAGCAGTACTTC. Translating it yields CASSPAGTRNYEQYF.

V usage is TRBV14 and J usage is TRBJ2-3; D unresolved. V was trimmed by 0 bases and J by 0 bases, leaving 7 bases between them. Germline V gene lookup returns CDR1 SGHDN and CDR2 FVKESK. This CDR3 is built from 15 residues. Here the CDR3 DNA reads TGTGCCAGCAGCCAAGATCGCGACAGCACAGATACGCAGTATTTT. Its translation is CASSQDRDSTDTQYF.

The chain couples TRBV2 to TRBJ1-1; 7 bases are a match to TRBD1. This CDR3 has 15 residues. Germline V lookup: CDR1 SNHLY, CDR2 FYNNEI. V lost 8 bases and J lost 3; bases outside the gene matches: 12. The CDR3 spells CASGSFTGAYTEAFF. The CDR3, as DNA: TGTGCCAGCGGATCTTTTACAGGGGCGTACACTGAAGCTTTCTTT. The full variable domain, in which reference TRBV2 and TRBJ1-1 provide the parts outside the CDR3, is EPEVTQTPSHQVTQMGQEVILRCVPISNHLYFYWYRQILGQKVEFLVSFYNNEISEKSEIFDDQFSVERPDGSNFTLKIRSTKLEDSAMYFCASGSFTGAYTEAFFGQGTRLTVV.

The gene calls are TRBV7-9 and TRBJ2-5; 7 bases are shared with TRBD1. The CDR3 covers 16 residues. Trimming took 1 base from V and 4 from J; bases not matched to a gene: 9. CDR1 and CDR2 from the germline V gene are SEHNR and FQNEAQ (reference sequence). The CDR3 bases are TGTGCCAGCAGCTTAGATCCCCGGCCAGGGGGAGAGACCCAGTACTTC. Protein product: CASSLDPRPGGETQYF.

Concerning this clone itself: One end of the junction fails to match germline, which may point to a read error. This same CDR3 is encoded by further DNA sequences in the sample. This chain links TRBV5-6 with TRBJ2-7; no firm D call. Germline values: CDR1 SGHDT, CDR2 YYEEEE. This CDR3 spans 13 amino acids. The CDR3 DNA reads as TGTGCCAGCAGTTTGGACCGATCCTACGAGCAGTACTTC. It yields the protein CASSLDRSYEQYF.

The chain joins TRBV10-1 to TRBJ2-1; 9 bases map to TRBD2. This CDR3 region has 17 residues. The J segment lost 2 bases and the V segment lost 2 bases, leaving 7 bases of the junction unmatched. Per the germline V gene, CDR1 is WNHNN and CDR2 is SYGVQD (reference sequence). This chain's CDR3 is CASSEVGREGPYNEQFF. DNA of the CDR3: TGCGCCAGCAGTGAGGTGGGGCGGGAGGGCCCCTACAATGAGCAGTTCTTC.

Comment on this clone: This sample also contains other DNA sequences that code for the same CDR3. This chain uses TRBV27 with TRBJ2-2, with 11 bases matching TRBD2. The CDR3 consists of 15 residues. Germline V gene data show CDR1 as MNHEY and CDR2 as SMNVEV (reference sequence). With 6 bases clipped from V and 4 bases from J, the junction kept 4 bases outside the gene matches. CDR3 coding DNA: TGTGCCAGCAGCTCCGGGACTAGCGGCACCGGGGAGCTGTTTTTT. Protein: CASSSGTSGTGELFF.

To note about this clone: This sample also contains other DNA sequences that code for the same CDR3. The chain is built from TRBV11-2 and TRBJ2-3; 14 bases are shared with TRBD2. Germline values: CDR1 SGHAT, CDR2 FQNNGV. This CDR3 spans 15 amino acids. J gave up 4 bases and V 3 bases, and 0 bases lay outside the gene matches. CDR3 residues: CASSLTSGGADTQYF. CDR3 bases: TGTGCCAGCAGCTTGACTAGCGGGGGGGCAGATACGCAGTATTTT. Drawing the rest from reference TRBV11-2 and TRBJ2-3, the complete variable domain is EAGVAQSPRYKIIEKRQSVAFWCNPISGHATLYWYQQILGQGPKLLIQFQNNGVVDDSQLPKDRFSAERLKGVDSTLKIQPAKLEDSAVYLCASSLTSGGADTQYFGPGTRLTVL.

The rearrangement joins TRBV9 to TRBJ2-1, with D perhaps matching TRBD1 or TRBD2 (5 bases each). Trimming shortened V by 5 bases and J by 3 bases, and 15 bases separated the two germline ends. CDR1 and CDR2 (germline): SGDLS, YYNGEE. The CDR3 loop spans 15 amino acids. CDR3 amino acids: CASSGSGLLYNEQFF. The CDR3 DNA is TGTGCCAGCAGTGGTTCGGGGCTACTCTACAATGAGCAGTTCTTC. Variable domain in full (rest from reference TRBV9 and TRBJ2-1): DSGVTQTPKHLITATGQRVTLRCSPRSGDLSVYWYQQSLDQGLQFLIQYYNGEERAKGNILERFSAQQFPDLHSELNLSSLELGDSALYFCASSGSGLLYNEQFFGPGTRLTVL.

The V gene is TRBV2, the J gene TRBJ2-3, with 10 bases matching TRBD2. This CDR3 has 14 residues. The V gene's germline CDR1 is SNHLY and CDR2 FYNNEI. J lost 0 bases, V lost 10 bases, and 4 bases had no gene match. CDR3 region: CATGLAESTDTQYF. Here the CDR3 DNA reads TGTGCCACCGGACTAGCGGAAAGCACAGATACGCAGTATTTT.

This chain joins TRBV5-1 and TRBJ2-5, with D possibly TRBD1 on 6 matching bases. The V and J ends lost 0 bases and 5 bases respectively, with 20 bases between them. The germline V gene encodes CDR1 SGHRS and CDR2 YFSETQ. This CDR3 contains 17 residues. The chain's CDR3 is CASSLAYREPLGETQYF. The CDR3 DNA reads TGCGCCAGCAGCTTGGCCTACAGGGAACCGCTTGGGGAGACCCAGTACTTC.

The rearrangement links TRBV7-6 to TRBJ2-1; the match to TRBD2 covers 9 bases. CDR1 is SGHVS and CDR2 is FNYEAQ in the germline V gene. The J segment lost 7 bases and the V segment lost 5 bases, leaving 12 bases of the junction unmatched. The CDR3 length is 16 residues. The chain's CDR3 is CASSQAVAGAGNEQFF. The CDR3 nucleotides are TGTGCCAGCAGCCAAGCGGTAGCGGGAGCGGGGAATGAGCAGTTCTTC.

V gene TRBV2 combines with J gene TRBJ1-2; TRBD1 matches 9 bases. The CDR3 spans 13 residues. Germline lookup yields CDR1 SNHLY and CDR2 FYNNEI. J lost 9 bases, V lost 8 bases, and 10 bases had no gene match. The CDR3 loop is CASCHPGQGSYTF. The CDR3 DNA follows: TGTGCCAGCTGCCATCCGGGACAGGGAAGCTACACCTTC.

The rearrangement links TRBV7-8 to TRBJ2-7, with 9 bases fitting TRBD2. Germline CDR1 is SGHVS and CDR2 is FQNEAQ. The length of the CDR3 is 16 residues. V dropped 5 bases and J dropped 2; count of bases not matched to a gene: 10. The CDR3 DNA reads as TGTGCCAGCAGCCAAACGGGCGGGAGGGCTCCCTACGAGCAGTACTTC. Translation gives CASSQTGGRAPYEQYF.

The CDR3 nucleotides read TGTGCCAGCAGTGAATTCAGGACAGGGAAGTCGTACGAGCAGTACTTC. It encodes CASSEFRTGKSYEQYF. The chain is built from TRBV6-1 and TRBJ2-7; TRBD1 aligns across 8 bases. This CDR3 comprises 16 residues. Per germline, CDR1 MNHNS and CDR2 SASEGT. V shed 2 bases and J 4 bases; nucleotides not matched to a gene: 10.

This chain joins TRBV7-8 and TRBJ1-1; D remains ambiguous. Trimming pared 1 base from V and 0 bases from J, leaving 18 bases between. This CDR3 spans 18 amino acids. Germline CDR1 reads SGHVS; CDR2 reads FQNEAQ. CDR3 loop: CASSLGMAGSPLNTEAFF. In DNA, the CDR3 is TGTGCCAGCAGCTTAGGTATGGCGGGCAGTCCACTGAACACTGAAGCTTTCTTT.

Worth noting for this clone: Other DNA sequences within the sample encode an identical CDR3. The rearrangement joins TRBV5-4 to TRBJ2-7; the match to TRBD1 covers 7 bases. J lost 2 bases, V lost 3 bases, and 2 bases had no gene match. Germline V CDR1 and CDR2: SGHNT, YYREEE (reference sequence). CDR3 length: 13 residues. The chain's CDR3 is CASSSQGAYEQYF. The CDR3 region has the DNA TGTGCCAGCAGCTCGCAGGGGGCCTACGAGCAGTACTTC.

The rearrangement links TRBV30 to TRBJ2-3, with a possible D match to TRBD2 (6 bases). V was shortened by 2 bases and J by 4 bases, with 13 bases between the two germline ends. The CDR3 is 14 amino acids. Germline CDR1 GTSNPN, CDR2 SVGIG (reference sequence). DNA of the CDR3: TGTGCCTGGAGTCTGGGAGGTAGCGCAGATACGCAGTATTTT. Residues: CAWSLGGSADTQYF. Based on the CDR3 plus reference TRBV30 and TRBJ2-3, the full variable domain is SQTIHQWPATLVQPVGSPLSLECTVEGTSNPNLYWYRQAAGRGLQLLFYSVGIGQISSEVPQNLSASRPQDRQFILSSKKLLLSDSGFYLCAWSLGGSADTQYFGPGTRLTVL.

This clone was detected once. The chain links TRBV6-1 to TRBJ2-4; D is unresolved. The CDR3 length is 11 residues. V was trimmed by 9 bases and J by 6 bases, leaving 9 bases between them. Germline CDR1 and CDR2: MNHNS and SASEGT. CDR3 protein: CASKWGNIQYF. CDR3 nucleotides: TGTGCCAGTAAATGGGGAAACATTCAGTACTTC.

The chain carries TRBV10-3 and TRBJ2-3; the D call may be TRBD1 or TRBD2 (6 bases each). CDR3 length: 13 amino acids. Germline-derived CDR1 and CDR2 are ENHRY and SYGVKD. V was clipped by 2 bases and J by 8 bases, with 11 bases between them. The DNA for the CDR3 is TGTGCCATCAGTGAGGAGGGGGGTGGTACGCAGTATTTT. This gives the protein CAISEEGGGTQYF.

The chain employs TRBV5-6 and TRBJ1-1, with D hard to call. Deletions cut 7 bases from V and 1 base from J, with 11 bases between. The CDR3 contains 13 residues. Germline CDR1 reads SGHDT; CDR2 reads YYEEEE. Here the CDR3 reads CASFPPGNTEAFF. The CDR3 DNA reads TGTGCCAGCTTTCCTCCCGGGAACACTGAAGCTTTCTTT.

The chain couples TRBV4-1 to TRBJ2-7, with TRBD2 identical over 7 bases. Germline V gene sequence: CDR1 MGHRA, CDR2 YSYEKL. Trimming at V came to 1 base and at J to 7 bases, leaving 10 bases not matched to a gene. This CDR3 contains 15 residues. The CDR3 here is CASSQAPAGFWEQYF. CDR3 DNA sequence: TGCGCCAGCAGCCAAGCCCCAGCGGGGTTTTGGGAGCAGTACTTC.

This chain links TRBV11-2 with TRBJ2-7; no clear D gene. CDR3 length equals 15 residues. With 4 bases removed from V and 3 bases from J, the gap between germline ends came to 16 bases. Germline CDR1 is SGHAT and CDR2 is FQNNGV. CDR3 region: CASSSEARLNYEQYF. CDR3 nucleotide sequence: TGTGCCAGCAGCTCCGAAGCACGTCTCAACTACGAGCAGTACTTC.

V usage is TRBV29-1 and J usage is TRBJ2-7; TRBD1 aligns across 7 bases. The germline gives CDR1 SQVTM, CDR2 ANQGSEA. The V and J ends lost 6 bases and 2 bases, in that order; junction bases with no gene match: 7. The CDR3 length is 13 residues. The DNA for the CDR3 is TGCAGCGTGTCACAGGGGTTACCCTACGAGCAGTACTTC. Its protein product is CSVSQGLPYEQYF.

This clone was detected only a few times. The chain carries TRBV7-9 and TRBJ1-2; D not certain. This CDR3 contains 12 residues. Per germline, CDR1 SEHNR and CDR2 FQNEAQ (reference sequence). V was pared by 3 bases and J by 8 bases, with 10 bases between. CDR3 loop: CASSLTGVGYTF. As DNA, the CDR3 is TGTGCCAGCAGCTTGACTGGGGTCGGCTACACCTTC.

This clone is a singleton in its sample. V and J are TRBV5-1 and TRBJ2-3; TRBD2 matches 11 bases. The germline CDR1 and CDR2 sequences are SGHRS and YFSETQ. V lost 4 bases, J lost 2 bases, and 9 bases stayed unmatched. CDR3 length equals 17 residues. CDR3 loop: CASSDTGTSGLTDTQYF. The CDR3 nucleotides are TGCGCCAGCAGCGACACCGGGACTAGCGGACTCACAGATACGCAGTATTTT. Together with reference TRBV5-1 and TRBJ2-3, the CDR3 gives the full variable domain: KAGVTQTPRYLIKTRGQQVTLSCSPISGHRSVSWYQQTPGQGLQFLFEYFSETQRNKGNFPGRFSGRQFSNSRSEMNVSTLELGDSALYLCASSDTGTSGLTDTQYFGPGTRLTVL.

The rearrangement joins TRBV13 to TRBJ2-7; possibly TRBD1 for D (7 bases). Trimming left V 4 bases short and J 5 bases short, with 15 bases between. The CDR3 contains 14 residues. The germline CDR1 and CDR2 sequences are PRHDT and FYEKMQ (reference sequence). The CDR3 is CASSSEGTADEQYF. Written as DNA, the CDR3 is TGTGCCAGCAGCTCGGAGGGGACAGCCGACGAGCAGTACTTC.

The chain combines TRBV27 with TRBJ1-1; TRBD1 is a possible D gene (5 bases). V dropped 4 bases and J dropped 8 bases, with 14 bases sitting between them. The CDR3 loop spans 13 amino acids. The germline gives CDR1 MNHEY, CDR2 SMNVEV (reference sequence). The CDR3, as DNA: TGTGCCAGCAGTTCATCGGGGTGGGGGGAAGCTTTCTTT. The encoded protein is CASSSSGWGEAFF.

The chain joins TRBV11-2 to TRBJ2-7, with TRBD2 as a possible D gene (5 bases). Germline CDR1 SGHAT, CDR2 FQNNGV. The CDR3 extends over 14 amino acids. V lost 4 bases and J 2 bases, leaving 12 bases between the germline ends. The CDR3, as DNA: TGTGCCAGCAGCTGGGGAGCCTTGGCCTACGAGCAGTACTTC. Encoded protein: CASSWGALAYEQYF. Full variable domain (remainder filled in from reference TRBV11-2 and TRBJ2-7): EAGVAQSPRYKIIEKRQSVAFWCNPISGHATLYWYQQILGQGPKLLIQFQNNGVVDDSQLPKDRFSAERLKGVDSTLKIQPAKLEDSAVYLCASSWGALAYEQYFGPGTRLTVT.

Concerning this clone: This sample includes further DNA sequences coding for the same CDR3. The chain combines TRBV5-6 with TRBJ2-7; D unresolved. V lost 4 bases and J lost 0, with 8 bases in between. The germline V gene has CDR1 SGHDT and CDR2 YYEEEE. This CDR3 is 13 amino acids long. CDR3 in amino acids: CASSLPSSYEQYF. CDR3 coding DNA: TGTGCCAGCAGCCTCCCGTCCTCCTACGAGCAGTACTTC.